The 4 T cell receptor beta chains in this list originate from one sample, sequenced in a study of T cells after yellow fever vaccination. From the 5' RACE reads, TCRdb called clonotypes with MiXCR, one entry per CDR3 protein. The table records about 160,000 distinct CDR3 sequences, 6% to 7.5% of them present only once. The material was CD4+ T cells sorted from PBMCs, obtained 5 to 6 days after the first yellow fever vaccination. All receptors come from a man aged 18 to 29 who received the YFV17D yellow fever vaccine.

This chain links TRBV28 with TRBJ2-7; D gene uncertain. The CDR3 contains 13 residues. CDR1 MDHEN and CDR2 SYDVKM come from the germline V gene. The V end was cut by 5 bases, the J end by 2 bases, with 10 bases between. The CDR3 coding sequence is TGTGCCAGCAGTGTTCTGGGCACCTACGAGCAGTACGTC. It yields the protein CASSVLGTYEQYV.

This clonotype was picked up many times. The gene calls are TRBV5-1 and TRBJ2-3; D is perhaps TRBD2 (6 bases). Germline V gene sequence: CDR1 SGHRS, CDR2 YFSETQ. The CDR3 loop spans 16 amino acids. V dropped 5 bases and J dropped 2 bases, with 18 bases sitting between them. In nucleotides, the CDR3 is TGCGCCAGCAGGAGGGTCGGGGGATTGAACACAGATACGCAGTATTTT. Its protein is CASRRVGGLNTDTQYF.

V usage is TRBV4-2 and J usage is TRBJ2-7, with 8 bases fitting TRBD1. The germline gives CDR1 LGHNA, CDR2 YNFKEQ. V lost 4 bases, J lost 5 bases, and 10 bases stayed unmatched. The CDR3 runs 15 residues. The CDR3 nucleotides read TGTGCCAGCAGCCTCACCGACAGGGGAGCCAACGAGCAGTACTTC. Residues: CASSLTDRGANEQYF.

The chain joins TRBV20-1 to TRBJ2-1; 9 bases agree with TRBD2. The trim removed 0 bases at V and 3 bases at J, leaving 9 bases unmatched. CDR1 and CDR2 from the germline V gene are DFQATT and SNEGSKA (reference sequence). CDR3 length: 17 amino acids. The CDR3 DNA sequence: TGCAGTGCTAGAGATCGGGTCGAGCGGGGGGTCTACAATGAGCAGTTCTTC. Its protein is CSARDRVERGVYNEQFF.